What follows are 7 T cell receptor beta chains derived from one specimen sequenced in a study of cytomegalovirus exposure and HLA in healthy donors. A multiplex PCR was run with 60 Vbeta primers and 13 Jbeta primers. Only in-frame clones appear in the TCRdb table, and some are missing; sequencing was by immunoSEQ multiplex PCR. This sample has about 150,000 clones; 74% occur once, and the top ten carry 2.1%. The sequenced sample was PBMCs. All receptors come from a man aged 25 to 45 in good health and CMV-seronegative.

The chain recombines TRBV28 with TRBJ1-3; the match to TRBD1 covers 11 bases. There are 14 residues in the CDR3. Germline V gene sequence: CDR1 MDHEN, CDR2 SYDVKM. V was clipped by 8 bases and J by 4 bases; unmatched bases: 4. CDR3 DNA: TGTGCCAGCCTGGGACAGGGGGTAGGAAACACCATATATTTT. This codes for CASLGQGVGNTIYF. Using reference TRBV28 and TRBJ1-3 for the parts outside the CDR3, the full variable domain is DVKVTQSSRYLVKRTGEKVFLECVQDMDHENMFWYRQDPGLGLRLIYFSYDVKMKEKGDIPEGYSVSREKKERFSLILESASTNQTSMYLCASLGQGVGNTIYFGEGSWLTVV.

This clone is a singleton in its sample. This chain uses TRBV4-3 with TRBJ1-2, with D maybe TRBD1 (6 bases). V lost 1 base, J lost 7 bases, and 10 bases lay in between. Germline V gene lookup returns CDR1 LGHNA and CDR2 YSLEER. The CDR3 loop spans 13 amino acids. The CDR3: CASSQGGRGGYTF. The CDR3 region has the DNA TGCGCCAGCAGCCAAGGCGGCAGGGGTGGCTACACCTTC.

This clone was observed a few times. The chain couples TRBV27 to TRBJ1-2; tentatively, D is TRBD1 (5 bases). Germline CDR1 and CDR2: MNHEY and SMNVEV (reference sequence). Trimming cost V 3 bases and J 2 bases, with 7 bases left between them. The CDR3 sequence is 13 residues long. CDR3 sequence (DNA): TGTGCCAGCAGTTTCGCAGGGAACTATGGCTACACCTTC. Translated: CASSFAGNYGYTF.

The chain links TRBV4-2 to TRBJ2-2; the D is unclear. V was trimmed by 0 bases and J by 3 bases, leaving 5 bases between them. Germline CDR1 reads LGHNA; CDR2 reads YNFKEQ. This CDR3 is built from 14 residues. The CDR3 spells CASSQDRHTGELFF. For the CDR3, the DNA is TGTGCCAGCAGCCAAGATCGTCACACCGGGGAGCTGTTTTTT.

The chain combines TRBV4-3 with TRBJ1-5; the D is unclear. Germline V lookup: CDR1 LGHNA, CDR2 YSLEER. The CDR3 has 15 residues. V was shortened by 0 bases and J by 5 bases, with 11 bases between the two germline ends. DNA for the CDR3: TGCGCCAGCAGCCAAGATTTTGACGGAGATCAGCCCCAGCATTTT. It yields the protein CASSQDFDGDQPQHF.

This clone is a singleton in its sample. The V and J genes are TRBV10-3 and TRBJ2-7; perhaps TRBD1 as D (6 bases). The germline V gene encodes CDR1 ENHRY and CDR2 SYGVKD. The CDR3 spans 14 residues. V dropped 2 bases and J dropped 6 bases, with 14 bases sitting between them. The CDR3 protein is CAISERTERSEQYF. DNA for the CDR3: TGTGCCATCAGTGAGAGGACAGAGAGAAGCGAGCAGTACTTC.

The J gene is TRBJ2-2, the V gene TRBV6-4; possible D gene TRBD1, 6 bases. The CDR3 extends over 12 amino acids. Trimming removed 9 bases from V and 7 bases from J, with 12 bases in between. Germline V lookup: CDR1 MRHNA, CDR2 SNTAGT. This CDR3 reads CARNRVSGELFF. The CDR3 DNA follows: TGTGCCAGGAACAGGGTTAGCGGGGAGCTGTTTTTT.